The 32 T cell receptor beta chains reported below all come from one sample, sequenced in a study of Ad26.COV2.S vaccination and SARS-CoV-2 variants. Documented treatment: some 20 received Ad26.COV2.S at low or high dose, single or two shots; about five received placebo; per-sample allocation not given. Samples analyzed were those drawn on day 63 after the first vaccine or placebo injection. Libraries were prepared by immunoSEQ multiplex PCR; TCRdb keeps only in-frame clonotypes and omits some of them. The data show about half a million clones, about 89% seen once. This specimen was peripheral blood, taken in a trial of Ad26.COV2.S vaccine versus placebo. These TCRs come from a person between 18 and 65 years old who received the Ad26.COV2.S COVID-19 vaccine or a placebo.

The chain is built from TRBV4-1 and TRBJ2-2; D gene unclear. The CDR3 sequence is 16 residues long. V gave up 0 bases and J gave up 2 bases, with 10 bases separating them. Germline CDR1 reads MGHRA; CDR2 reads YSYEKL. CDR3 DNA sequence: TGCGCCAGCAGCCAAGAGGGCGCCGCTAACACCGGGGAGCTGTTTTTT. This gives the protein CASSQEGAANTGELFF.

This rearrangement joins TRBV30 to TRBJ2-3, with 13 positions matching TRBD2. Germline CDR1 is GTSNPN and CDR2 is SVGIG (reference sequence). CDR3 size: 17 residues. Losses at the gene ends were 3 bases for V and 6 bases for J; bases not matched to a gene: 12. CDR3 in amino acids: CAWSLGRTSGRPDTQYF. CDR3 coding DNA: TGTGCCTGGAGCCTCGGACGGACTAGCGGGAGACCTGATACGCAGTATTTT. The entire variable domain, with the rest obtained from reference TRBV30 and TRBJ2-3, is as follows: SQTIHQWPATLVQPVGSPLSLECTVEGTSNPNLYWYRQAAGRGLQLLFYSVGIGQISSEVPQNLSASRPQDRQFILSSKKLLLSDSGFYLCAWSLGRTSGRPDTQYFGPGTRLTVL.

The chain links TRBV29-1 to TRBJ1-2; 11 bases align to TRBD1. J lost 0 bases, V lost 7 bases, and 10 bases had no gene match. Per the germline V gene, CDR1 is SQVTM and CDR2 is ANQGSEA. This CDR3 comprises 16 residues. CDR3: CSGLGQGDKANYGYTF. In nucleotides, the CDR3 is TGCAGCGGCCTGGGACAGGGGGACAAGGCTAACTATGGCTACACCTTC.

This clone was seen just once. The V gene is TRBV18, the J gene TRBJ2-6; a weak D match, TRBD1 (6 bases). The V end was cut by 3 bases, the J end by 2 bases, with 8 bases between. The CDR3 extends over 15 amino acids. CDR1 and CDR2 from the germline V gene are KGHSH and LQKENI. The DNA for the CDR3 is TGTGCCAGCTCACCGAGGACAGCTGGGGCCAACGTCCTGACTTTC. It translates to CASSPRTAGANVLTF. Drawing the rest from reference TRBV18 and TRBJ2-6, the complete variable domain is NAGVMQNPRHLVRRRGQEARLRCSPMKGHSHVYWYRQLPEEGLKFMVYLQKENIIDESGMPKERFSAEFPKEGPSILRIQQVVRGDSAAYFCASSPRTAGANVLTFGAGSRLTVL.

The V gene is TRBV19, the J gene TRBJ2-3; D unclear. The CDR3 spans 14 residues. V dropped 2 bases and J dropped 0 bases, with 6 bases sitting between them. From germline, CDR1 is LNHDA and CDR2 SQIVND (reference sequence). CDR3: CASSISQSTDTQYF. CDR3 DNA sequence: TGTGCCAGTAGTATATCACAAAGCACAGATACGCAGTATTTT.

This clone showed up many times. V is TRBV6-2 or TRBV6-3 and J is TRBJ2-6, with D hard to call. The CDR3 has 15 amino acids. V was trimmed by 6 bases and J by 0 bases, leaving 9 bases between them. Germline V gives CDR1 MNHEY, CDR2 SVGEGT. DNA of the CDR3: TGTGCCAGCAGCGACGGTTTCTCTGGGGCCAACGTCCTGACTTTC. As protein: CASSDGFSGANVLTF.

The gene calls are TRBV7-8 and TRBJ1-1, with a weak D call TRBD1 (5 bases). Germline V gene sequence: CDR1 SGHVS, CDR2 FQNEAQ. The ends were cut back, 0 bases at V and 0 bases at J, with 14 bases in the middle. This CDR3 region has 17 residues. The CDR3 reads CASSLALPGRLNTEAFF. DNA for the CDR3: TGTGCCAGCAGCTTAGCGCTACCAGGGCGCCTGAACACTGAAGCTTTCTTT.

The chain uses TRBV10-3 and TRBJ1-5; D remains unclear. Trimming left V 2 bases short and J 0 bases short, with 8 bases between. CDR3 length: 15 amino acids. CDR1 is ENHRY and CDR2 is SYGVKD in the germline V gene. The DNA for the CDR3 is TGTGCCATCAGTGAGAAAGGTAATAGCAATCAGCCCCAGCATTTT. Translated: CAISEKGNSNQPQHF.

The chain joins TRBV4-2 to TRBJ2-3; the match to TRBD2 covers 7 bases. V lost 4 bases, J lost 0 bases, and 10 bases stayed unmatched. The CDR3 is 17 amino acids. Germline CDR1 and CDR2: LGHNA and YNFKEQ. CDR3 in amino acids: CASSPAQGAGSTDTQYF. DNA for the CDR3: TGTGCCAGCAGCCCAGCGCAAGGAGCGGGGAGCACAGATACGCAGTATTTT.

The chain joins TRBV6-6 to TRBJ1-3; TRBD1 is a possible D gene (5 bases). The CDR3 has 16 amino acids. CDR1 is MNHNY and CDR2 is SVGAGI in the germline V gene (reference sequence). Trimming removed 0 bases at V and 1 base at J, with 10 bases between. This CDR3 is CASSYSGGSSGNTIYF. The CDR3 nucleotides read TGTGCCAGCAGTTACTCCGGGGGAAGTTCTGGAAACACCATATATTTT.

The J gene is TRBJ1-6, the V gene TRBV3-1 (or the pseudogene TRBV3-2); D gene ambiguous. The CDR3 has 16 amino acids. The germline gives CDR1 LGHDT, CDR2 YNNKEL (reference sequence). Trimming took off 6 bases at V and 8 bases at J, with 20 bases between the two ends. The CDR3 sequence is CASSFARAVSHSPLHF. Here the CDR3 DNA reads TGTGCCAGCAGTTTCGCGCGGGCAGTCTCCCATTCACCCCTCCACTTT.

V usage is TRBV2 and J usage is TRBJ2-1, with D possibly being TRBD2 (6 bases). V was cut by 6 bases and J by 8 bases, with 20 bases left in between. The germline CDR1 and CDR2 sequences are SNHLY and FYNNEI. This CDR3 contains 15 residues. The CDR3 sequence is CASREEGIPGHEQFF. The DNA of the CDR3 is TGTGCCAGCAGGGAGGAGGGGATCCCCGGGCATGAGCAGTTCTTC.

The rearrangement links TRBV19 to TRBJ2-7; a possible D gene is TRBD2 (5 bases). The CDR3 consists of 16 residues. The germline gives CDR1 LNHDA, CDR2 SQIVND (reference sequence). V was clipped by 5 bases and J by 0 bases, with 17 bases between them. The CDR3 reads CASSAVASLGSYEQYF. For the CDR3, the DNA is TGTGCCAGTAGTGCGGTAGCGTCTCTGGGCTCCTACGAGCAGTACTTC.

J is TRBJ1-2 and V is TRBV5-6; possible D gene TRBD1, 6 bases. Trimming removed 3 bases at V and 4 bases at J, with 13 bases between. Germline V gene data show CDR1 as SGHDT and CDR2 as YYEEEE. The CDR3 is 14 amino acids. The CDR3 region has the DNA TGTGCCAGCAGCTCTTACACAGGGTCCTATGGCTACACCTTC. This codes for CASSSYTGSYGYTF.

The gene calls are TRBV7-2 and TRBJ2-1; TRBD2 agrees at 8 bases. Germline V gives CDR1 SGHTA, CDR2 FQGNSA. There are 16 residues in the CDR3. V trimming: 2 bases; J trimming: 2 bases; junction bases outside the gene matches: 5. CDR3 sequence: CASSLSSAGAYNEQFF. The CDR3 bases are TGTGCCAGCAGCTTAAGTTCAGCGGGAGCCTACAATGAGCAGTTCTTC.

This clone has only one observation. The chain employs TRBV6-5 and TRBJ1-5; D ambiguous. The CDR3 is 14 residues long. Germline values: CDR1 MNHEY, CDR2 SVGAGI. V lost 2 bases to trimming and J lost 1 base, with 6 bases between them. CDR3 nucleotide sequence: TGTGCCAGCAGTTACACGGGAAGCAATCAGCCCCAGCATTTT. This encodes CASSYTGSNQPQHF.

This sequence joins TRBV18 and TRBJ1-1; 7 bases match TRBD1. Per the germline V gene, CDR1 is KGHSH and CDR2 is LQKENI. V dropped 2 bases and J dropped 0; count of bases not matched to a gene: 6. This CDR3 is built from 16 residues. The CDR3 sequence is CASSPTGDQLNTEAFF. DNA for the CDR3: TGTGCCAGCTCACCAACAGGGGACCAATTGAACACTGAAGCTTTCTTT.

The V gene is TRBV9, the J gene TRBJ2-5; 8 bases are shared with TRBD2. The ends lost 3 bases at V and 5 bases at J; junction bases unmatched: 3. The CDR3 loop spans 13 amino acids. The germline gives CDR1 SGDLS, CDR2 YYNGEE. The DNA for the CDR3 is TGTGCCAGCAGCGCGGGGGGGCGGGAGACCCAGTACTTC. Amino acid sequence: CASSAGGRETQYF.

The chain recombines TRBV6-5 with TRBJ2-7; D may correspond to TRBD1 or TRBD2 (5 bases each). CDR1 is MNHEY, CDR2 SVGAGI, per germline. V was cut by 7 bases and J by 5 bases, with 21 bases left in between. The CDR3 consists of 15 residues. Written as DNA, the CDR3 is TGTGCCAGCAATACCCCCGGCGGCAGGGACCACGAGCAGTACTTC. Amino acid sequence: CASNTPGGRDHEQYF.

The chain links TRBV7-9 to TRBJ1-1, with D maybe TRBD1 (6 bases). CDR1 SEHNR and CDR2 FQNEAQ come from the germline V gene (reference sequence). V lost 5 bases and J 0 bases, leaving 10 bases between the germline ends. This CDR3 is built from 14 residues. CDR3 residues: CASSRTALNTEAFF. CDR3 nucleotides: TGTGCCAGCAGCAGGACAGCCTTGAACACTGAAGCTTTCTTT.

V gene TRBV7-9 combines with J gene TRBJ2-6; D unresolved. Per the germline V gene, CDR1 is SEHNR and CDR2 is FQNEAQ (reference sequence). CDR3 size: 13 residues. The V end lost 1 base, the J end lost 3 bases, and 1 base lay between the germline ends. The CDR3 sequence is CASSLVGANVLTF. The CDR3 nucleotides are TGTGCCAGCAGCTTAGTTGGGGCCAACGTCCTGACTTTC.

The rearrangement joins TRBV3-1 (or the pseudogene TRBV3-2) to TRBJ2-7; the match to TRBD2 covers 8 bases. CDR3 length: 14 amino acids. Germline V CDR1 and CDR2: LGHDT, YNNKEL (reference sequence). The V segment lost 3 bases and the J segment 4 bases; nucleotides outside the gene matches: 5. In DNA form, the CDR3 reads TGTGCCAGCAGCCACACTAGCGGCCGATACGAGCAGTACTTC. Amino acids: CASSHTSGRYEQYF.

The chain has TRBV5-1 and TRBJ2-5, with D unresolved. Looked up from germline, CDR1 is SGHRS and CDR2 is YFSETQ. Between the trimmed V and J ends, which lost 0 bases and 5 bases, there was a span of 14 bases. CDR3 size: 15 residues. For the CDR3, the DNA is TGCGCCAGCAGCTTGGCCGAGTCTGGGTTCGAGACCCAGTACTTC. Residues: CASSLAESGFETQYF.

The chain carries TRBV21-1 and TRBJ2-2; the table's D call TRBD1 went unverified against the DNA. TRBV21-1 counts as a pseudogene. This CDR3 is 17 amino acids long. The CDR3: CASSKTGSRTNTGELFF. CDR3 bases: TGTGCCAGCAGCAAAACAGGGTCCCGGACGAACACCGGGGAGCTGTTTTTT.

The genes are TRBV27 and TRBJ2-7, with D perhaps TRBD2 (6 bases). The V gene's germline CDR1 is MNHEY and CDR2 SMNVEV (reference sequence). Trimming removed 0 bases from V and 4 bases from J, with 13 bases in between. The CDR3 sequence is 15 residues long. CDR3 protein: CASSLSRGGRYEQYF. The CDR3 bases are TGTGCCAGCAGTTTATCGCGGGGCGGCAGATACGAGCAGTACTTC.

For the CDR3, the DNA is TGTGCCAGCAGGTCGGACGGTGTATCGGGGAGGGCTTTCTTT. Residues: CASRSDGVSGRAFF. V is TRBV5-4 and J is TRBJ1-1; D gene uncertain. This CDR3 contains 14 residues. Germline CDR1 and CDR2: SGHNT and YYREEE (reference sequence). V lost 5 bases and J 11 bases, leaving 22 bases between the germline ends.

The chain carries TRBV4-3 and TRBJ1-4; D uncertain. CDR3 length equals 17 residues. V lost 0 bases and J lost 1, with 12 bases in between. CDR1 LGHNA and CDR2 YSLEER come from the germline V gene. CDR3 region: CASSQDLGRLTNEKLFF. The CDR3 DNA reads TGCGCCAGCAGCCAAGATTTAGGGAGACTAACTAATGAAAAACTGTTTTTT.

The chain carries TRBV2 and TRBJ1-2; D uncertain. The V end was cut by 10 bases, the J end by 0 bases, with 18 bases between. Germline loops: CDR1 SNHLY, CDR2 FYNNEI. This CDR3 comprises 15 residues. The CDR3 region is CATMREQLTNYGYTF. The CDR3 region has the DNA TGTGCCACAATGAGGGAGCAGCTAACTAACTATGGCTACACCTTC.

The chain carries TRBV2 and TRBJ2-6; TRBD1 matches at 7 bases. Losses at the gene ends were 7 bases for V and 0 bases for J; bases not matched to a gene: 6. Germline assignment: CDR1 SNHLY and CDR2 FYNNEI. There are 16 residues in the CDR3. This CDR3 is CASTRDSGSGANVLTF. CDR3 bases: TGTGCCAGCACCAGGGACAGCGGCTCTGGGGCCAACGTCCTGACTTTC.

V gene TRBV15 combines with J gene TRBJ1-5; D unresolved. The ends were cut back, 3 bases at V and 3 bases at J, with 6 bases in the middle. CDR3 length equals 13 residues. Germline V CDR1 and CDR2: LNHNV, YYDKDF (reference sequence). The CDR3 loop is CATSRKLNQPQHF. For the CDR3, the DNA is TGTGCCACCAGCAGGAAACTCAATCAGCCCCAGCATTTT.

The rearrangement joins TRBV3-1 (or the pseudogene TRBV3-2) to TRBJ2-3, with D unresolved. Trimming cost V 0 bases and J 5 bases, with 12 bases left between them. The CDR3 extends over 15 amino acids. CDR1 LGHDT and CDR2 YNNKEL come from the germline V gene (reference sequence). The DNA of the CDR3 is TGTGCCAGCAGCCAAGAGAGGCAGGTGGTAGATACGCAGTATTTT. It yields the protein CASSQERQVVDTQYF.

This chain connects TRBV5-1 to TRBJ1-4; D possibly corresponds to TRBD1 (5 bases). From germline, CDR1 is SGHRS and CDR2 YFSETQ. Trimming left V 6 bases short and J 0 bases short, with 15 bases between. The CDR3 sequence is 16 residues long. CDR3 DNA: TGCGCCAGCACCCCCTCCGGGGGATCAACTAATGAAAAACTGTTTTTT. This codes for CASTPSGGSTNEKLFF.